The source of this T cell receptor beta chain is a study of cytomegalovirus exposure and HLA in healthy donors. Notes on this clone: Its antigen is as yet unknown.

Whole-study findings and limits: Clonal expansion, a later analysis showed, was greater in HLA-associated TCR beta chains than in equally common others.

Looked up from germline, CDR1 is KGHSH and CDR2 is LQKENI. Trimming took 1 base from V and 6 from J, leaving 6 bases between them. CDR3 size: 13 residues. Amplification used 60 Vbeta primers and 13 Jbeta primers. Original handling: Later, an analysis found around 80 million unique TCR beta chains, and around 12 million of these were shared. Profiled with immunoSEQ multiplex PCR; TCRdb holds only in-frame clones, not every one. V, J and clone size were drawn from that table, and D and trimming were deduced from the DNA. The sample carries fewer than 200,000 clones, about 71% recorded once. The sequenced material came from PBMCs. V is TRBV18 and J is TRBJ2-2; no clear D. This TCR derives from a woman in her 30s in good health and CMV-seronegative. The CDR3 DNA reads TGTGCCAGCTCACCACAACGGTCCGGGGAGCTGTTTTTT. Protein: CASSPQRSGELFF.